The 29 T cell receptor beta chains given below trace back to one sample, sequenced in a study of blood T cell repertoires in COVID-19 (TCRdb year 2020). The method behind the library was the immunoSEQ multiplex PCR assay. In its TCRdb copy, this immuneACCESS table keeps in-frame sequences only and misses some clones. Where compared with another copy, unresolved V genes explain less than half of these, and the others have no known cause. The sample contains some 66,000 clones, over 80% of them found a single time. The top ten constitute less than 9.5% of the sample. Sequenced: peripheral blood. All receptors derive from a human donor in a cohort sampled during active COVID-19.

The genes are TRBV3-1 (or the pseudogene TRBV3-2) and TRBJ2-7; perhaps TRBD1 as D (6 bases). V shed 4 bases and J shed 0 bases, with 25 bases lying between them. The length of the CDR3 is 19 residues. Germline loops: CDR1 LGHDT, CDR2 YNNKEL (reference sequence). The CDR3 spells CASSPQFTGPESNSYEQYF. For the CDR3, the DNA is TGTGCCAGCAGCCCCCAATTCACAGGGCCCGAATCGAACTCCTACGAGCAGTACTTC.

This clone was counted once. V is TRBV6-5 and J is TRBJ2-7; TRBD2 matches 13 bases. V shed 6 bases and J 7 bases; nucleotides not matched to a gene: 9. The CDR3 runs to 15 residues. Germline-derived CDR1 and CDR2 are MNHEY and SVGAGI. The CDR3 DNA reads TGTGCCAGCAGCCTACTAGCGGGAGGGCCGGGGGAGCAGTACTTC. Translating it yields CASSLLAGGPGEQYF.

V gene TRBV18 combines with J gene TRBJ2-1, with TRBD1 matching 7 bases. CDR3 size: 14 residues. Germline values: CDR1 KGHSH, CDR2 LQKENI. The trim removed 6 bases at V and 7 bases at J, leaving 9 bases unmatched. CDR3 sequence (DNA): TGTGCCAGCTCCCCCCGACAGGGTGCGAATGAGCAGTTCTTC. Translation: CASSPRQGANEQFF.

This chain connects TRBV6-2 or TRBV6-3 to TRBJ2-5; D is undetermined. This CDR3 region has 12 residues. V was cut by 3 bases and J by 5 bases, with 7 bases left in between. The germline V gene encodes CDR1 MNHEY and CDR2 SVGEGT. CDR3 amino acids: CASSYSRETQYF. As DNA, the CDR3 is TGTGCCAGCAGTTATTCGCGGGAGACCCAGTACTTC.

The CDR3 DNA is TGTGCCAGTAGTACCCGGCAGGGGAGTCAGTTCTTC. The encoded protein is CASSTRQGSQFF. The chain recombines TRBV19 with TRBJ2-1; tentative D call: TRBD1 (6 bases). Deletions cut 4 bases from V and 13 bases from J, with 14 bases between. This CDR3 has 12 amino acids. Per the germline V gene, CDR1 is LNHDA and CDR2 is SQIVND (reference sequence). Full variable domain (outside the CDR3, taken from reference TRBV19 and TRBJ2-1): DGGITQSPKYLFRKEGQNVTLSCEQNLNHDAMYWYRQDPGQGLRLIYYSQIVNDFQKGDIAEGYSVSREKKESFPLTVTSAQKNPTAFYLCASSTRQGSQFFGPGTRLTVL.

V is TRBV24-1 and J is TRBJ1-1, with TRBD1 identical over 9 bases. The CDR3 totals 15 residues. V dropped 2 bases and J dropped 3; count of bases not matched to a gene: 3. Germline V CDR1 and CDR2: KGHDR, SFDVKD. The CDR3: CATSDSQGADTEAFF. DNA of the CDR3: TGTGCCACCAGTGATTCACAGGGGGCGGACACTGAAGCTTTCTTT.

This clone is a singleton in its sample. The chain couples TRBV7-9 to TRBJ2-5, with D perhaps TRBD2 (6 bases). With 10 bases removed from V and 9 bases from J, the gap between germline ends came to 15 bases. The CDR3 extends over 11 amino acids. CDR1 is SEHNR, CDR2 FQNEAQ, per germline (reference sequence). The CDR3 DNA reads TGTGCCACCCGGGACTCCCAGTCCCAGTACTTC. It codes for CATRDSQSQYF.

The V gene is TRBV2, the J gene TRBJ1-6, with 7 bases aligning to TRBD1. The germline V gene encodes CDR1 SNHLY and CDR2 FYNNEI. The trim removed 4 bases at V and 4 bases at J, leaving 7 bases unmatched. The CDR3 runs 16 residues. The CDR3 bases are TGTGCCAGCAGTGTCAGAACAGGGGCTTATAATTCACCCCTCCACTTT. Its protein product is CASSVRTGAYNSPLHF.

This clone was counted a few times. The chain links TRBV7-3 to TRBJ2-5, with D perhaps matching TRBD2 (6 bases). CDR1 and CDR2 (germline): SGHTA, FQGTGA. Trimming took off 5 bases at V and 1 base at J, with 8 bases between the two ends. This CDR3 has 13 residues. The CDR3 loop is CASSPGLQETQYF. The CDR3 bases are TGTGCCAGCAGCCCGGGACTCCAAGAGACCCAGTACTTC.

The chain is built from TRBV29-1 and TRBJ2-5; no firm D call. V was trimmed by 3 bases and J by 3 bases, leaving 8 bases between them. From germline, CDR1 is SQVTM and CDR2 ANQGSEA. The CDR3 extends over 12 amino acids. CDR3 region: CSVDRVEETQYF. The CDR3 DNA reads TGCAGCGTTGACCGCGTGGAAGAGACCCAGTACTTC.

This chain uses TRBV6-4 with TRBJ2-7; D remains unclear. This CDR3 region has 14 residues. Between the trimmed V and J ends, which lost 2 bases and 1 base, there was a span of 9 bases. CDR1 is MRHNA and CDR2 is SNTAGT in the germline V gene. This chain's CDR3 is CASSDEPYSYEQYF. The DNA for the CDR3 is TGTGCCAGCAGTGACGAGCCGTATTCCTACGAGCAGTACTTC.

The chain carries TRBV7-8 and TRBJ2-2, with D unclear. CDR3 size: 14 residues. From germline, CDR1 is SGHVS and CDR2 FQNEAQ. The V gene lost 3 bases and the J gene lost 6 bases, with 11 bases spanning the gap. CDR3 amino acids: CASSLVQKAGELFF. The CDR3 DNA reads TGTGCCAGCAGCTTGGTACAGAAGGCCGGGGAGCTGTTTTTT.

The gene calls are TRBV6-2 or TRBV6-3 and TRBJ1-1, with D unresolved. This CDR3 comprises 14 residues. V was trimmed by 6 bases and J by 2 bases, leaving 13 bases between them. The germline V gene has CDR1 MNHEY and CDR2 SVGEGT. The CDR3 spells CASSPRGRNTEAFF. CDR3 in DNA: TGTGCCAGCAGCCCCCGGGGTAGAAACACTGAAGCTTTCTTT.

This chain links TRBV27 with TRBJ1-1; no reliable D call. The V gene lost 5 bases and the J gene lost 7 bases, with 14 bases spanning the gap. This CDR3 is built from 13 residues. Germline V gene sequence: CDR1 MNHEY, CDR2 SMNVEV (reference sequence). The CDR3 protein is CASSPRRTHEAFF. The CDR3 nucleotides are TGTGCCAGCAGTCCCCGGAGGACCCATGAAGCTTTCTTT.

This chain joins TRBV19 and TRBJ2-2; perhaps TRBD2 as D (5 bases). Trimming left V 3 bases short and J 0 bases short, with 11 bases between. From germline, CDR1 is LNHDA and CDR2 SQIVND (reference sequence). The CDR3 has 16 amino acids. DNA of the CDR3: TGTGCCAGTAGTATCAACGGACTCGCGAACACCGGGGAGCTGTTTTTT. This gives the protein CASSINGLANTGELFF.

This clone is a singleton in its sample. The V call is TRBV5-4, the J call TRBJ2-5; the match to TRBD2 covers 10 bases. J lost 3 bases, V lost 4 bases, and 6 bases had no gene match. The CDR3 is 15 amino acids. Germline-derived CDR1 and CDR2 are SGHNT and YYREEE (reference sequence). The chain's CDR3 is CASSTYLAGEETQYF. The CDR3 DNA sequence: TGTGCCAGCAGCACCTACCTAGCGGGGGAAGAGACCCAGTACTTC.

The chain employs TRBV5-1 and TRBJ1-2; TRBD1 matches at 7 bases. The CDR3 covers 15 residues. V was pared by 0 bases and J by 2 bases, with 4 bases of the junction left unmatched. Germline CDR1 and CDR2: SGHRS and YFSETQ. CDR3 nucleotide sequence: TGCGCCAGCAGCTTGGCCATAGGGGGCAACTATGGCTACACCTTC. This translates into CASSLAIGGNYGYTF.

This chain connects TRBV4-1 to TRBJ2-5; possibly TRBD2 for D (7 bases). Per germline, CDR1 MGHRA and CDR2 YSYEKL. The CDR3 consists of 17 residues. The V gene lost 1 base and the J gene lost 5 bases, with 20 bases spanning the gap. For the CDR3, the DNA is TGCGCCAGCAGCCAAGGGGGGCTAGCGGCCCCCCCGGAGACCCAGTACTTC. Its translation: CASSQGGLAAPPETQYF.

The V gene is TRBV20-1, the J gene TRBJ1-2, with 10 bases aligning to TRBD1. CDR3 length equals 13 residues. The germline gives CDR1 DFQATT, CDR2 SNEGSKA (reference sequence). The V segment lost 3 bases and the J segment 7 bases; nucleotides outside the gene matches: 5. This chain's CDR3 is CSASPGQGIGYTF. DNA of the CDR3: TGCAGTGCTAGTCCGGGACAGGGGATTGGCTACACCTTC.

This chain links TRBV27 with TRBJ1-4; 8 bases fit TRBD1. The CDR3 totals 13 residues. The V segment lost 8 bases and the J segment 8 bases; nucleotides outside the gene matches: 7. Germline lookup yields CDR1 MNHEY and CDR2 SMNVEV (reference sequence). The CDR3 region is CASRRTGREKLFF. The CDR3 coding sequence is TGTGCCAGCCGTCGGACAGGGCGGGAAAAACTGTTTTTT. Based on the CDR3 plus reference TRBV27 and TRBJ1-4, the full variable domain is EAQVTQNPRYLITVTGKKLTVTCSQNMNHEYMSWYRQDPGLGLRQIYYSMNVEVTDKGDVPEGYKVSRKEKRNFPLILESPSPNQTSLYFCASRRTGREKLFFGSGTQLSVL.

This clone has a handful of counts. The chain is built from TRBV28 and TRBJ1-5, with 7 positions matching TRBD1. Germline assignment: CDR1 MDHEN and CDR2 SYDVKM. Germline trimming cut 6 bases from V and 3 bases from J; bases unmatched to any gene: 14. The CDR3 runs to 17 residues. The CDR3 loop reads CASSPKEGALPNQPQHF. Here the CDR3 DNA reads TGTGCCAGCAGCCCCAAGGAGGGGGCGCTTCCCAATCAGCCCCAGCATTTT.

This chain uses TRBV28 with TRBJ1-1; tentatively, D is TRBD1 (6 bases). Germline CDR1 is MDHEN and CDR2 is SYDVKM. V dropped 5 bases and J dropped 0 bases, with 16 bases sitting between them. There are 16 residues in the CDR3. The chain's CDR3 is CASSTPGHLLNTEAFF. CDR3 DNA: TGTGCCAGCAGTACGCCGGGACATCTCTTGAACACTGAAGCTTTCTTT.

The rearrangement links TRBV7-9 to TRBJ1-1; D perhaps matches TRBD1 (5 bases). In germline, CDR1 is SEHNR, CDR2 FQNEAQ (reference sequence). The CDR3 is 15 amino acids. V shed 5 bases and J shed 1 base, with 14 bases lying between them. The CDR3 nucleotides read TGTGCCAGCAGCGCAAAACCTCAGGGGAACACTGAAGCTTTCTTT. Translated, it gives CASSAKPQGNTEAFF.

This rearrangement joins TRBV7-2 to TRBJ1-5; 9 nucleotides align to TRBD1. J lost 6 bases, V lost 5 bases, and 8 bases had no gene match. The CDR3 runs to 15 residues. Germline values: CDR1 SGHTA, CDR2 FQGNSA. The CDR3 loop is CASSQTGGAGQPQHF. In DNA form, the CDR3 reads TGTGCCAGCAGCCAAACAGGGGGCGCGGGTCAGCCCCAGCATTTT.

V usage is TRBV7-2 and J usage is TRBJ2-3; no clear D. Germline assignment: CDR1 SGHTA and CDR2 FQGNSA. V lost 5 bases and J lost 0, with 9 bases in between. The CDR3 is 14 residues long. This CDR3 is CASSPTISTDTQYF. In DNA form, the CDR3 reads TGTGCCAGCAGCCCCACTATTAGCACAGATACGCAGTATTTT.

V gene TRBV11-2 combines with J gene TRBJ1-2, with 7 positions matching TRBD1. The CDR3 consists of 13 residues. The V segment lost 6 bases and the J segment 4 bases; nucleotides outside the gene matches: 5. Germline V gives CDR1 SGHAT, CDR2 FQNNGV. The CDR3 DNA is TGTGCCAGCAGAGAACAGGGGACCTATGGCTACACCTTC. Protein product: CASREQGTYGYTF.

This clone was counted between two and nine times. CDR3 amino acids: CASSPRDRGNQPQHF. The CDR3 nucleotides read TGTGCCAGCAGTCCCCGGGACAGGGGTAATCAGCCCCAGCATTTT. V is TRBV6-6 and J is TRBJ1-5; 10 bases map to TRBD1. Unmatched junction bases numbered 5, after V lost 5 bases and J lost 4 bases. The CDR3 is 15 amino acids. The germline V gene has CDR1 MNHNY and CDR2 SVGAGI (reference sequence).

The V and J genes are TRBV11-2 and TRBJ1-6, with a possible D match to TRBD1 (5 bases). This CDR3 is 12 amino acids long. Germline CDR1 SGHAT, CDR2 FQNNGV. The germline V and J ends were trimmed by 2 bases and 13 bases, with 9 bases remaining between them. The CDR3 coding sequence is TGTGCCAGCAGCTTATTAGGGGTTCCCCTCCACTTT. Its translation is CASSLLGVPLHF.

The rearrangement uses TRBV6-2 or TRBV6-3 and TRBJ2-1; 13 bases map to TRBD2. V dropped 6 bases and J dropped 10; count of bases not matched to a gene: 9. CDR1 is MNHEY, CDR2 SVGEGT, per germline. The CDR3 is made up of 15 amino acids. The CDR3 bases are TGTGCCAGCAGCCCGGGACTAGCGGGATCTTGGGAGCAGTTCTTC. Its translation is CASSPGLAGSWEQFF.